This T cell receptor beta chain was documented in a study of metastatic and nonmetastatic thyroid tumors. The wider study: Comparison of repertoires was carried out across blood and tumor or nodule tissue from malignant and benign thyroid patients.

In the original analysis: Differences in CDR3 between clinicopathological groups were drawn on to build a classifier intended to discriminate distant-metastatic papillary thyroid cancer patients. Through MiXCR, TCRdb re-clonotyped the PCR reads. Here the V and J calls rest on TCRdb's processing, not on the authors' analysis. Here the sample spans about 14,000 clones, approximately 12% being singletons. General observations from the study: It was reported that TCR beta diversity was significantly higher in malignant thyroid tumors than benign nodules, in blood and tumor.

Germline trimming cut 0 bases from V and 3 bases from J; bases unmatched to any gene: 1. The CDR3 loop spans 15 amino acids. From germline, CDR1 is MNHEY and CDR2 SVGEGT. This clone was seen a handful of times. The target antigen is unknown. Before thyroid surgery, none of the patients had received any treatment. The rearrangement uses TRBV6-2 or TRBV6-3 and TRBJ2-7, with 11 bases that match TRBD1. The sample taken for sequencing was blood. The origin of this receptor is a female donor with papillary thyroid cancer or a benign thyroid nodule (not recorded which). Some clones in this sample may be carry-over from other donors' samples. DNA for the CDR3: TGTGCCAGCAGTTACTCCGGGACAGGGGGCTACGAGCAGTACTTC. This encodes CASSYSGTGGYEQYF.